The clone carrying this T cell receptor (beta chain) occurred a few times. As yet, its antigen is unknown. At one of its ends the junction is not consistent with the germline gene, which may arise from a read error. Each CDR3 protein gets one entry after TCRdb re-called the RT-PCR reads with MiXCR. The table records 200,000 to 300,000 distinct CDR3 sequences, less than 15% of them present only once. These data are taken from a study of response to subunit inactivated influenza vaccine. The CDR3 runs to 14 residues. From germline, CDR1 is SSHAT and CDR2 FNYEAQ (reference sequence). Broader study findings: T cells newly recruited by each seasonal influenza vaccination are few, the authors suggested.

The specimen comprised non-naive T cells sorted from PBMCs, sampled 14 to 15 days before vaccination. The rearrangement joins TRBV7-7 to TRBJ2-5; 8 bases fit TRBD2. The TCR was taken from a man aged 45-60 years who received an inactivated influenza vaccine. As DNA, the CDR3 is TGTGCTAGCAGCCCGGCGGGGGGACTAGAGACCCAGTACTTC. Its protein is CASSPAGGLETQYF.